The 21 T cell receptor beta chains below all came from one sample that was sequenced in a study of T cell responses to AZD1222 COVID-19 vaccine. The repertoire was sequenced with immunoSEQ multiplex PCR; TCRdb's copy has only in-frame clones and lacks some. The table includes around 100,000 clones, roughly 86% detected once. The sequences come from peripheral blood, collected on day 0 of AZD1222 vaccination. All receptors derive from an adult in good health.

The chain has TRBV27 and TRBJ1-6; D is ambiguous. The germline V gene has CDR1 MNHEY and CDR2 SMNVEV (reference sequence). This CDR3 region has 14 residues. V lost 5 bases and J 4 bases, leaving 9 bases between the germline ends. The CDR3 protein is CASSIMRYNSPLHF. The CDR3 DNA reads TGTGCCAGCAGTATAATGCGGTATAATTCACCCCTCCACTTT.

This clone was observed a handful of times. The chain recombines TRBV7-2 with TRBJ1-5; a weak D match, TRBD1 (5 bases). The CDR3 has 16 amino acids. Germline CDR1 reads SGHTA; CDR2 reads FQGNSA. The germline V and J ends were trimmed by 1 base and 4 bases, with 14 bases remaining between them. In DNA, the CDR3 is TGTGCCAGCAGCTTAGGGGGCACGGGGCGAAATCAGCCCCAGCATTTT. Translation: CASSLGGTGRNQPQHF.

The chain couples TRBV7-2 to TRBJ1-5; D possibly corresponds to TRBD1 (5 bases). Per germline, CDR1 SGHTA and CDR2 FQGNSA. CDR3 length equals 13 residues. Trimming cost V 3 bases and J 5 bases, with 8 bases left between them. This CDR3 reads CASSLLGDQPQHF. DNA for the CDR3: TGTGCCAGCAGCTTGCTGGGGGATCAGCCCCAGCATTTT.

The chain combines TRBV6-5 with TRBJ2-2; the D gene could be TRBD1 or TRBD2 (6 bases each). The V end lost 8 bases, the J end lost 1 base, and 11 bases lay between the germline ends. Germline CDR1 is MNHEY and CDR2 is SVGAGI. The length of the CDR3 is 14 residues. The CDR3 DNA sequence: TGTGCCAGCGGGAGGACAGAGAACACCGGGGAGCTGTTTTTT. Encoded protein: CASGRTENTGELFF.

The chain couples TRBV4-3 to TRBJ2-4, with TRBD1 matching 8 bases. Germline V gene data show CDR1 as LGHNA and CDR2 as YSLEER. After removal of 1 base from V and 6 bases from J, the junction contained 8 bases not matched to a gene. The CDR3 length is 16 residues. The CDR3, as DNA: TGCGCCAGCAGCCAAGGGCTCGCAGGGGGCGCAAACATTCAGTACTTC. This codes for CASSQGLAGGANIQYF.

The V and J genes are TRBV10-3 and TRBJ2-3; D is perhaps TRBD1 or TRBD2 (5 bases each). Germline CDR1 is ENHRY and CDR2 is SYGVKD. Deletions cut 6 bases from V and 0 bases from J, with 13 bases between. CDR3 length equals 15 residues. CDR3 in DNA: TGTGCCATCAGCTACCGGGACGGAAGCACAGATACGCAGTATTTT. Its protein product is CAISYRDGSTDTQYF.

The CDR3 DNA reads TGTGCCAGCAGCCAAAGACTAGCGGGAGGGCATAGCGGGGAGCTGTTTTTT. Residues: CASSQRLAGGHSGELFF. The J gene is TRBJ2-2, the V gene TRBV7-8; 14 positions agree with TRBD2. This CDR3 has 17 residues. V trimming: 5 bases; J trimming: 7 bases; junction bases outside the gene matches: 9. Looked up from germline, CDR1 is SGHVS and CDR2 is FQNEAQ.

The chain joins TRBV5-6 to TRBJ1-4; 10 nucleotides agree with TRBD1. Germline assignment: CDR1 SGHDT and CDR2 YYEEEE. J was trimmed by 1 base and V by 4 bases; bases with no gene match: 10. The CDR3 loop spans 18 amino acids. The CDR3 DNA reads as TGTGCCAGCAGCCTAGCCGTGACAGGGGGCAAAACTAATGAAAAACTGTTTTTT. It codes for CASSLAVTGGKTNEKLFF.

This clone was observed a handful of times. The rearrangement joins TRBV27 to TRBJ2-1; D is unclear. The CDR3 loop spans 13 amino acids. Germline loops: CDR1 MNHEY, CDR2 SMNVEV (reference sequence). Trimming took off 2 bases at V and 6 bases at J, with 8 bases between the two ends. The CDR3 bases are TGTGCCAGCAGTTTACAGAATGGCAATGAGCAGTTCTTC. It codes for CASSLQNGNEQFF.

J is TRBJ2-7 and V is TRBV5-1; D tentatively reads TRBD1 or TRBD2 (6 bases each). V lost 5 bases and J 4 bases, leaving 25 bases between the germline ends. Germline V gene sequence: CDR1 SGHRS, CDR2 YFSETQ. The CDR3 spans 17 residues. The CDR3 loop reads CASSPGDSRPLTYEQYF. For the CDR3, the DNA is TGCGCCAGCAGTCCAGGGGACTCGAGGCCTCTTACTTACGAGCAGTACTTC.

This chain joins TRBV18 and TRBJ2-5, with D unclear. V gave up 2 bases and J gave up 9 bases, with 13 bases separating them. The CDR3 is made up of 13 amino acids. In germline, CDR1 is KGHSH, CDR2 LQKENI. Here the CDR3 reads CASSPDPHRAQYF. DNA for the CDR3: TGTGCCAGCTCACCAGACCCCCATCGGGCCCAGTACTTC.

This clone was seen once. This chain uses TRBV19 with TRBJ1-5; no reliable D call. The V and J ends lost 6 bases and 4 bases respectively, with 16 bases between them. This CDR3 has 15 amino acids. CDR1 and CDR2 from the germline V gene are LNHDA and SQIVND (reference sequence). The CDR3 region is CASSDTGEGNQPQHF. The CDR3 DNA is TGTGCCAGTAGCGATACCGGGGAAGGTAATCAGCCCCAGCATTTT.

A single count supports this clone. The chain employs TRBV27 and TRBJ1-4; D is undetermined. This CDR3 is 14 amino acids long. V was pared by 6 bases and J by 7 bases, with 15 bases between. CDR1 is MNHEY, CDR2 SMNVEV, per germline (reference sequence). The DNA for the CDR3 is TGTGCCAGCAGCCCCGGGCCTGGGAGTGAAAAACTGTTTTTT. Translation: CASSPGPGSEKLFF. The variable domain in full, with the rest retrieved from reference TRBV27 and TRBJ1-4, is EAQVTQNPRYLITVTGKKLTVTCSQNMNHEYMSWYRQDPGLGLRQIYYSMNVEVTDKGDVPEGYKVSRKEKRNFPLILESPSPNQTSLYFCASSPGPGSEKLFFGSGTQLSVL.

This chain links TRBV7-2 with TRBJ1-1; 7 nucleotides line up with TRBD1. Germline-derived CDR1 and CDR2 are SGHTA and FQGNSA. With 5 bases clipped from V and 0 bases from J, the junction kept 6 bases outside the gene matches. This CDR3 is built from 15 residues. In DNA, the CDR3 is TGTGCCAGCAGCCCTCGGACAGGCTTGAACACTGAAGCTTTCTTT. Protein sequence: CASSPRTGLNTEAFF.

This sequence joins TRBV9 and TRBJ2-3; D remains unclear. The V gene lost 2 bases and the J gene lost 6 bases, with 13 bases spanning the gap. CDR3 length equals 14 residues. Per germline, CDR1 SGDLS and CDR2 YYNGEE. CDR3 protein: CASSVRTLRDTQYF. The CDR3 DNA sequence: TGTGCCAGCAGCGTGCGGACGCTGAGGGATACGCAGTATTTT.

The V gene is TRBV4-1, the J gene TRBJ2-1, with D perhaps being TRBD1 or TRBD2 (5 bases each). Germline-derived CDR1 and CDR2 are MGHRA and YSYEKL. V was shortened by 0 bases and J by 5 bases, with 11 bases between the two germline ends. The CDR3 spans 15 residues. CDR3 in amino acids: CASSQEKGTHNEQFF. The CDR3 coding sequence is TGCGCCAGCAGCCAAGAGAAAGGGACCCACAATGAGCAGTTCTTC.

J is TRBJ1-6 and V is TRBV3-1 (or the pseudogene TRBV3-2); 10 bases fit TRBD1. V trimming: 4 bases; J trimming: 9 bases; junction bases outside the gene matches: 3. CDR1 is LGHDT and CDR2 is YNNKEL in the germline V gene (reference sequence). The CDR3 contains 14 residues. The CDR3 nucleotides are TGTGCCAGCAGCCGGAGGACAGGGGGTTCACCCCTCCACTTT. This encodes CASSRRTGGSPLHF.

The chain carries TRBV5-1 and TRBJ1-5; D unresolved. Germline assignment: CDR1 SGHRS and CDR2 YFSETQ. CDR3 size: 13 residues. V shed 4 bases and J shed 4 bases, with 9 bases lying between them. The CDR3 spells CASSRSGNQPQHF. In nucleotides, the CDR3 is TGCGCCAGCAGCCGCTCGGGTAATCAGCCCCAGCATTTT.

The CDR3: CSVARGRDGYTF. In DNA, the CDR3 is TGCAGCGTTGCTCGGGGGAGGGATGGCTACACCTTC. J is TRBJ1-2 and V is TRBV29-1, with a tentative D call TRBD1 (5 bases). The CDR3 sequence is 12 residues long. Germline values: CDR1 SQVTM, CDR2 ANQGSEA. V was cut by 4 bases and J by 6 bases, with 12 bases left in between.

There are a few counts of this clone. The chain combines TRBV5-6 with TRBJ2-3; 11 positions match TRBD2. This CDR3 has 15 residues. V trimming: 4 bases; J trimming: 7 bases; junction bases outside the gene matches: 8. CDR1 and CDR2 (germline): SGHDT, YYEEEE. The CDR3 protein is CASSGTGTSGNTQYF. In nucleotides, the CDR3 is TGTGCCAGCAGCGGTACCGGGACTAGCGGAAATACGCAGTATTTT.

The V gene is TRBV10-3, the J gene TRBJ1-3; TRBD1 matches 11 bases. This CDR3 spans 17 amino acids. Germline V CDR1 and CDR2: ENHRY, SYGVKD. V shed 6 bases, J shed 8 bases, and the junction held 15 bases outside the gene matches. CDR3 in amino acids: CAISNPTKGQGVDTIYF. The DNA of the CDR3 is TGTGCCATCAGCAACCCGACGAAGGGACAGGGGGTCGACACCATATATTTT.